This T cell receptor beta chain emerged from a study of T cell changes during pregnancy in multiple sclerosis. The CDR3 runs to 14 residues. Trimming shortened V by 6 bases and J by 5 bases, and 14 bases separated the two germline ends. Germline CDR1 and CDR2: MNHEY and SVGAGI. Here immunoSEQ multiplex PCR was the method, and the copy in TCRdb shows in-frame clones only, minus some. The table lists more than 10,000 clones, 85% to 90% of them singletons. This clonotype was obtained from a female donor with multiple sclerosis, enrolled in a pregnancy study. The sequences come from CD8+ T cells from peripheral blood mononuclear cells, collected in the first trimester of pregnancy. The chain has TRBV6-5 and TRBJ2-1; tentatively, D is TRBD1 (7 bases). The CDR3 DNA sequence: TGTGCCAGCAGCCGCGGGACAGTCAACAATGAGCAGTTCTTC. It encodes CASSRGTVNNEQFF.